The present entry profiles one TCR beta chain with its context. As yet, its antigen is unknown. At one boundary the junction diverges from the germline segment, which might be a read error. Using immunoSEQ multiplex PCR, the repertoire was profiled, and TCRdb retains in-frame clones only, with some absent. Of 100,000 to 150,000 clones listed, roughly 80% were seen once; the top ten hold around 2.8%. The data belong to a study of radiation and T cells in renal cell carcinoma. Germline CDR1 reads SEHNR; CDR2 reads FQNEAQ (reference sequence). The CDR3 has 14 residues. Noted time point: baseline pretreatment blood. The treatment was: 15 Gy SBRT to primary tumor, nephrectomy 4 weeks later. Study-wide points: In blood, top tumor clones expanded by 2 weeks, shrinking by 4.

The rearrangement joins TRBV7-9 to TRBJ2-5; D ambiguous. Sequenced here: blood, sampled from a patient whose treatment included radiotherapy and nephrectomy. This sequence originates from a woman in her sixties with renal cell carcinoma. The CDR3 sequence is CASGLLQAQETQYF. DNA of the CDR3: TGTGCCAGCGGCTTACTGCAGGCACAAGAGACCCAGTACTTC.